This TCR beta chain was sequenced for a study of read filtering for tumor transcriptome and immune sequencing. Whole-study context: Transcriptome libraries were built from DNase-treated RNA. Study results and limitations: Around 80% of IR-seq clonotypes had a single read, yet these held roughly 3.3% of reads.

Concerning this clonotype: Its antigen is undetermined.

This library used 300 to 450 ng RNA and molecular barcoded adaptors spanning alpha/delta and beta/gamma chains. From the reads, TCRdb called clonotypes with MiXCR, one entry per CDR3 protein. In the table there are about 35,000 distinct CDR3 sequences, 14% of which are singletons. The CDR3 sequence is 12 residues long. Trimming took 4 bases from V and 4 from J, leaving 9 bases between them. The V gene's germline CDR1 is SGHRS and CDR2 YFSETQ. Sequencing was carried out using a population of CD138-negative cells sorted from bone marrow. The chain joins TRBV5-1 to TRBJ2-7, with a tentative D call TRBD1 (5 bases). This TCR was recovered from a donor aged 40 or older with multiple myeloma. The chain's CDR3 is CASSVQGYEQYF. For the CDR3, the DNA is TGCGCCAGCAGCGTGCAGGGTTACGAGCAGTACTTC.